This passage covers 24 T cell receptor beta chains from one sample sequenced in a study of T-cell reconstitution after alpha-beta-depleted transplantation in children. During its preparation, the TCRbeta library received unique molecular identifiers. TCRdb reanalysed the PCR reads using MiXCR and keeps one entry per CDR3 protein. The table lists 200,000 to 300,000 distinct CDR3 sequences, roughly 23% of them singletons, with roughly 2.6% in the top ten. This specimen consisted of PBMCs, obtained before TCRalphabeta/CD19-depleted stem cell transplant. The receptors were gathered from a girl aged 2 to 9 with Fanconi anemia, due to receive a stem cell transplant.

The CDR3 coding sequence is TGTGCCAGCTCGTTGTGGCGGGGGGGGGGCACAGATACGCAGTATTTT. This translates into CASSLWRGGGTDTQYF. V is TRBV6-1 and J is TRBJ2-3; 9 nucleotides agree with TRBD2. Unmatched junction bases numbered 10, after V lost 8 bases and J lost 1 base. The CDR3 contains 16 residues. The germline gives CDR1 MNHNS, CDR2 SASEGT.

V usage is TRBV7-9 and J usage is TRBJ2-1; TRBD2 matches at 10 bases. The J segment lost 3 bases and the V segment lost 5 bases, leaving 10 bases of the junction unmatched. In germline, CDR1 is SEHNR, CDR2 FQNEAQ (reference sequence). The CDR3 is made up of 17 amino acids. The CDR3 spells CASSMQAGGRSYNEQFF. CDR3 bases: TGTGCCAGCAGCATGCAAGCGGGAGGGCGTAGCTACAATGAGCAGTTCTTC.

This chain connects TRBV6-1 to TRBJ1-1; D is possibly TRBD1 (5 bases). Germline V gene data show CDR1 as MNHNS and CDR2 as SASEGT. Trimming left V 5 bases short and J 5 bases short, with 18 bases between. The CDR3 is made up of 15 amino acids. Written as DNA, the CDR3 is TGTGCCAGCAGTAGATCCGGGGGGGAGGGGACTGAAGCTTTCTTT. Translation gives CASSRSGGEGTEAFF.

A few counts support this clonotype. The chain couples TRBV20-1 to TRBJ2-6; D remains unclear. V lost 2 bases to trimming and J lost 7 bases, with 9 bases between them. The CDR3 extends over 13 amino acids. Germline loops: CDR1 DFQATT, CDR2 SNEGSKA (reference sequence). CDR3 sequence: CSARLALANVLTF. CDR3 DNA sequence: TGCAGTGCTAGACTGGCACTCGCCAACGTCCTGACTTTC.

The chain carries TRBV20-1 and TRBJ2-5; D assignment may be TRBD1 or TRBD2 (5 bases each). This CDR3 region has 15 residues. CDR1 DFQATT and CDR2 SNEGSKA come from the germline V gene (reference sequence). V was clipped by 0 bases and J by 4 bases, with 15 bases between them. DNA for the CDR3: TGCAGTGCTAGAGAGAGGACCACGGGGCGAGAGACCCAGTACTTC. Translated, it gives CSARERTTGRETQYF.

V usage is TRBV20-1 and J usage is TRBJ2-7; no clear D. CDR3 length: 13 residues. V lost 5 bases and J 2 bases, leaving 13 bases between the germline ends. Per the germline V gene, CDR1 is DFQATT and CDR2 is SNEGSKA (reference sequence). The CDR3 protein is CSALRTPAYEQYF. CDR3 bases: TGCAGTGCTCTTCGGACCCCTGCCTACGAGCAGTACTTC.

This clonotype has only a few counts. For the CDR3, the DNA is TGCAGTGCTATTAGGGACCTCACTGAAGCTTTCTTT. Its translation is CSAIRDLTEAFF. V gene TRBV20-1 combines with J gene TRBJ1-1, with D maybe TRBD1 (5 bases). This CDR3 is built from 12 residues. Germline assignment: CDR1 DFQATT and CDR2 SNEGSKA (reference sequence). Trimming removed 4 bases at V and 4 bases at J, with 10 bases between.

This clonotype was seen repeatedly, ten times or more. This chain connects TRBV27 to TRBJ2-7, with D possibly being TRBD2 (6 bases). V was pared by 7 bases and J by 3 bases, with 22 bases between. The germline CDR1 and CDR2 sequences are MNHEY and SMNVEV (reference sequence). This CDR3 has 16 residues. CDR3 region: CASKERWGEIGYEQYF. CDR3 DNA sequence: TGTGCCAGCAAGGAACGGTGGGGGGAGATTGGCTACGAGCAGTACTTC.

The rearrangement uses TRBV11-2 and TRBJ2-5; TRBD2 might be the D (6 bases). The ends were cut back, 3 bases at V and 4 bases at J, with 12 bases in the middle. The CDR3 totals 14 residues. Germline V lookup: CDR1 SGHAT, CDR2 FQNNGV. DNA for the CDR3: TGTGCCAGCAGCTTTCGGGGGTGGGGAGAGACCCAGTACTTC. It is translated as CASSFRGWGETQYF.

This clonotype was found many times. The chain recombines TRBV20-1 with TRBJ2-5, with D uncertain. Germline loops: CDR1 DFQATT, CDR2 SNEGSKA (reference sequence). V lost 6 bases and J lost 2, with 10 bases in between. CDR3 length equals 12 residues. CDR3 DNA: TGCAGTGCCAAAGTCGTACAAGAGACCCAGTACTTC. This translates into CSAKVVQETQYF.

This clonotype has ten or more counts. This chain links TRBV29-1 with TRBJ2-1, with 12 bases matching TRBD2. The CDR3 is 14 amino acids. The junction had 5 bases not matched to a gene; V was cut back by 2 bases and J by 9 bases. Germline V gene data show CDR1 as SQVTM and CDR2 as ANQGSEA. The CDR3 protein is CSVESSGRAIEQFF. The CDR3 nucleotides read TGCAGCGTTGAATCTAGCGGGAGGGCCATTGAGCAGTTCTTC.

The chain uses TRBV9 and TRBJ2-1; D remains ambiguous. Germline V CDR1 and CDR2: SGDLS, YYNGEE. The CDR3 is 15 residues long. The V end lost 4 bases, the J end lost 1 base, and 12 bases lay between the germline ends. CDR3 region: CASSSLTSSYNEQFF. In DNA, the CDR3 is TGTGCCAGCAGCTCCCTGACATCTTCCTACAATGAGCAGTTCTTC.

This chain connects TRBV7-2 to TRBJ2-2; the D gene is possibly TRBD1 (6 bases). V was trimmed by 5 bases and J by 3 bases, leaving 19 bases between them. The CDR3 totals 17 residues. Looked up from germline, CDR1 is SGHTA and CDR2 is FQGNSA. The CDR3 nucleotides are TGTGCCAGCAGCCAGATCCACAGGGATTGGGACACCGGGGAGCTGTTTTTT. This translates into CASSQIHRDWDTGELFF.

This chain's CDR3 is CASSQEEGGPGDTQYF. The DNA for the CDR3 is TGTGCCAGCAGCCAAGAAGAGGGGGGGCCTGGAGATACGCAGTATTTT. The chain is built from TRBV4-2 and TRBJ2-3; maybe TRBD2 (7 bases). The V gene lost 0 bases and the J gene lost 5 bases, with 15 bases spanning the gap. This CDR3 region has 16 residues. CDR1 is LGHNA, CDR2 YNFKEQ, per germline.

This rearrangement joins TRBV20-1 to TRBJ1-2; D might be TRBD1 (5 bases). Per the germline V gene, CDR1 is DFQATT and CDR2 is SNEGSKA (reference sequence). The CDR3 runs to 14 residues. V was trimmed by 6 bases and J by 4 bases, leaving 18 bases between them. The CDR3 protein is CSALRDGTLYGYTF. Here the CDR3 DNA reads TGCAGTGCCCTTAGGGACGGGACCCTCTATGGCTACACCTTC.

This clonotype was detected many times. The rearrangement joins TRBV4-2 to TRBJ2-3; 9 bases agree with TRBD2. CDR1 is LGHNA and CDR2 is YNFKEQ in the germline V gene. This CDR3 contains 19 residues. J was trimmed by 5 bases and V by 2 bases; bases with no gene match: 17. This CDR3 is CASSQFAYRAGGRGDTQYF. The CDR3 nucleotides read TGTGCCAGCAGCCAATTCGCGTATCGAGCGGGGGGCCGGGGAGATACGCAGTATTTT.

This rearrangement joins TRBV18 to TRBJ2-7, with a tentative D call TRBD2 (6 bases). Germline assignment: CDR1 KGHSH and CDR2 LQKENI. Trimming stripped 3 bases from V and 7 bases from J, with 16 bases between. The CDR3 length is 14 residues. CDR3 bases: TGTGCCAGCTCACCTTCCGGGACTCGGGAGGAGCAGTACTTC. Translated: CASSPSGTREEQYF.

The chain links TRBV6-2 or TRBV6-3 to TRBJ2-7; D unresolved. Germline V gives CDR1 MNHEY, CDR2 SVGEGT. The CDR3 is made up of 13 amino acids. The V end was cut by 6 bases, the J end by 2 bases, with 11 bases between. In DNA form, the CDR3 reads TGTGCCAGCAGCAAGACTTTGACCTACGAGCAGTACTTC. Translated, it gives CASSKTLTYEQYF.

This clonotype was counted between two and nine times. This CDR3 reads CASSTLNGLAGETGELFF. The CDR3 DNA is TGTGCCAGCTCAACACTCAATGGACTAGCGGGAGAGACCGGGGAGCTGTTTTTT. The chain is built from TRBV18 and TRBJ2-2; 13 bases match TRBD2. Germline CDR1 reads KGHSH; CDR2 reads LQKENI. This CDR3 is 18 amino acids long. Losses at the gene ends were 5 bases for V and 5 bases for J; bases not matched to a gene: 11. The entire variable domain, with the rest obtained from reference TRBV18 and TRBJ2-2, is as follows: NAGVMQNPRHLVRRRGQEARLRCSPMKGHSHVYWYRQLPEEGLKFMVYLQKENIIDESGMPKERFSAEFPKEGPSILRIQQVVRGDSAAYFCASSTLNGLAGETGELFFGEGSRLTVL.

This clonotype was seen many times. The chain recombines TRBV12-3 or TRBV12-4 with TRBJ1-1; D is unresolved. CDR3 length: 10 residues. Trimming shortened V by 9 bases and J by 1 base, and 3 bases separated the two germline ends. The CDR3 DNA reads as TGTGCCAGTCAGAACACTGAAGCTTTCTTT. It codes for CASQNTEAFF.

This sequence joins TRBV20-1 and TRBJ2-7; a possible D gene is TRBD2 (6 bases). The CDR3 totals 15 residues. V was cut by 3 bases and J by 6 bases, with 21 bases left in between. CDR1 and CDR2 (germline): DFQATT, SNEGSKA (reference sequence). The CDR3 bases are TGCAGTGCTAGTAAAGGAGGGCTGGCGATGGGCGAGCAGTACTTC. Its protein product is CSASKGGLAMGEQYF.

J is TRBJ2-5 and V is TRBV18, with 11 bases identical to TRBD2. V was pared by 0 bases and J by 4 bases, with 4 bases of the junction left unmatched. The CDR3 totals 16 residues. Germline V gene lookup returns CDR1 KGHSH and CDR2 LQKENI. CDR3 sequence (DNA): TGTGCCAGCTCACCACCGGGACTAGCGGATATAGAGACCCAGTACTTC. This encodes CASSPPGLADIETQYF.

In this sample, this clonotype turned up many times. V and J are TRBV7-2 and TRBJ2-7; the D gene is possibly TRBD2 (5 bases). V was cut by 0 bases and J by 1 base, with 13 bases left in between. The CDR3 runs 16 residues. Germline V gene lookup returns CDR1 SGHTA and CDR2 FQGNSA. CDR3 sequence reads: CASSLATTEPSYEQYF. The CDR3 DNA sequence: TGTGCCAGCAGCTTAGCGACTACAGAACCGTCCTACGAGCAGTACTTC.

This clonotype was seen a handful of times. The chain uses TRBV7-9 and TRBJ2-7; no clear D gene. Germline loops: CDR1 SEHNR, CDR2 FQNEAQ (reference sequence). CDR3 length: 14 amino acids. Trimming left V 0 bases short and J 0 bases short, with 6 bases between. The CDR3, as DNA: TGTGCCAGCAGCTTAGCGTGGAACTCCTACGAGCAGTACTTC. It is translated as CASSLAWNSYEQYF.